Below are 3 T cell receptor beta chains sequenced from a single sample in a study of shared clonotypes between healthy human individuals. Assay: immunoSEQ multiplex PCR; the TCRdb copy retains only in-frame clones and omits some. This sample has more than 450,000 clones, with 79% found just once. Sequencing was done on a sample of PBMCs. Every receptor here comes from a middle-aged woman in good health. Some clones in this sample may be carry-over from other donors' samples.

The V call is TRBV28, the J call TRBJ2-6; the D gene is possibly TRBD1 (5 bases). The CDR3 totals 15 residues. CDR1 is MDHEN, CDR2 SYDVKM, per germline. With 3 bases removed from V and 1 base from J, the gap between germline ends came to 7 bases. The CDR3 loop reads CASSFSGSGANVLTF. In DNA, the CDR3 is TGTGCCAGCAGTTTTTCAGGGTCTGGGGCCAACGTCCTGACTTTC.

V usage is TRBV7-2 and J usage is TRBJ2-7; D gene ambiguous. The ends were cut back, 3 bases at V and 4 bases at J, with 16 bases in the middle. Germline V gene sequence: CDR1 SGHTA, CDR2 FQGNSA. This CDR3 is built from 15 residues. For the CDR3, the DNA is TGTGCCAGCAGCTTCCTCGGGTCTAACCTTTACGAGCAGTACTTC. The encoded protein is CASSFLGSNLYEQYF.

V and J are TRBV27 and TRBJ2-7, with 10 nucleotides matching TRBD2. The CDR3 spans 15 residues. Germline assignment: CDR1 MNHEY and CDR2 SMNVEV (reference sequence). V shed 4 bases, J shed 3 bases, and the junction held 6 bases outside the gene matches. The CDR3 is CASSWATSGNYEQYF. DNA for the CDR3: TGTGCCAGCAGTTGGGCAACTAGCGGGAACTACGAGCAGTACTTC.